This T cell receptor (beta chain) originates from a study of memory CD4+ T cells and cytomegalovirus serostatus (dated by TCRdb to the late 2010s). Background on the whole study: A total of some 35 healthy Belgian adults, of whom 9 were CMV seropositive and some 25 were CMV seronegative, were included in the cohort. To replicate a published TCR-based CMV serostatus classifier, the study sequenced CD4+ memory TCRbeta repertoires from a Belgian cohort whose cytomegalovirus serostatus was known. The paper's findings and limits, for the study overall: Of around 160 previously reported CMV-associated TCRbeta sequences, over 65 appeared in the CD4+ memory repertoires, each in one to five individuals. A median bootstrapped AUC of almost 0.96 with a 95% CI of 0.76-1.00 was achieved on the Belgian cohort by the original-framework classifier. For predicting CMV serostatus, the median bootstrapped AUC was approximately 0.95 using the original framework and approximately 0.9 using a US-trained random forest. Only CD4+CD45RO+ memory cells were sequenced, unlike the original study, which covered naive and memory CD4+ and CD8+ populations. The results were interpreted as suggesting that the CMV-associated TCR signature is mostly present in the CD4+ memory repertoire.

V is shortened by 1 base, J by 4 bases, and the region joining them spans 8 bases. CDR3 length: 14 amino acids, cysteine to phenylalanine. The DNA shown is the 42-base CDR3, in frame from base 1. The germline V gene (reference sequence) specifies LNHNV as CDR1 and YYDKDF as CDR2. This clone was recorded once. Its binding antigen is unknown. No base quality information exists; no much larger clone differs at one position. Single viable CD3+CD4+CD8-CD45RO+ cells were sorted as memory CD4+ T cells on a FACSAria II. CMV serostatus was assessed using a Roche Elecsys assay, by which serum IgG against CMV pp150, pp28, p38 and p52 was detected. Following thawing, total CD4+ T cells were enriched through positive selection using CD4 magnetic microbeads. The samples came from a separate study whose specific focus was interrogating the CD4+ T cell memory repertoire. Following standard operating procedures, peripheral blood mononuclear cells were isolated and cryopreserved, while serum was kept at -80 degrees C. CD3-PerCP (BW264/56), CD4-APC (RPA-T4), CD45RO-PE (UCHT1) and CD8-Pacific Orange (3B5) antibodies were used for staining, and non-viable cells were excluded with Sytox blue.

Genomic DNA was extracted from sorted cells with the Quick-DNA Microprep Kit. Amplification of TCRbeta DNA was done with the immunoSEQ hsTCRbeta kit, following the protocol from the manufacturer. An Illumina MiSeq instrument was used to sequence the TCRbeta libraries. Turning to the authors' computational methods: Following removal of out-of-frame sequences, some 2,200,000 distinct TCRbeta sequences were retained, with an average of about 61,000 per individual. Two values were used to score each individual: the count of fewer than 200 previously reported CMV-associated TCRbeta sequences and the total count of productive distinct TCRbeta sequences. A beta-binomial model was reimplemented in Python, and random forests from scikit-learn, run with default parameters, were trained on data from the US cohort. Classifier performance on the Belgian cohort was summarized as median AUC with percentile confidence intervals calculated over 10,000 bootstrap iterations. Held by TCRdb, this immuneACCESS table contains in-frame sequences only and omits some clones. Under half of the omission traces to an unresolved V gene where checked; the cause of the rest is unknown. The DNA was the basis for D and trimming; V, J and clone size are from that table. Present in this sample are about 41,000 clones, around 78% of which were seen just once. The biggest ten clones account for around 6.6% of the sample.

The sequence joins TRBV15 to TRBJ1-5; D gene: possibly TRBD1, on 6 matching bases. This clonotype was obtained from an adult in good health and CMV-seronegative. Sequencing input: memory CD4+ T cells from blood. The CDR3 region reads CATSRGGTNQPQHF. The nucleotide sequence is TGTGCCACCAGCAGAGGTGGGACAAATCAGCCCCAGCATTTT.